This entry lists 2 T cell receptor beta chains sequenced from one sample in a study of patients and donors after allogeneic stem cell transplantation. TCRdb recomputed calls from the RT-PCR reads with MiXCR, one row per CDR3 protein. Seen here are 84,000 or so distinct CDR3 sequences, about 48% observed once, and the top ten hold roughly three fifths. The sample comprised blood, either unsorted or a sorted T cell fraction (not recorded which). All receptors come from a human donor who was either an allogeneic HSCT recipient or a stem cell or donor lymphocyte infusion donor (not recorded which). It is not recorded whose cells these are; they may come from a transplant donor.

This clonotype was seen only a few times. The J gene is TRBJ1-3, the V gene TRBV28; D gene uncertain. Germline values: CDR1 MDHEN, CDR2 SYDVKM. V dropped 5 bases and J dropped 0 bases, with 8 bases sitting between them. The CDR3 is made up of 14 amino acids. CDR3 in amino acids: CASSQQISGNTIYF. The CDR3, as DNA: TGTGCCAGCAGTCAACAGATCTCTGGAAACACCATATATTTT.

The J gene is TRBJ1-5, the V gene TRBV27, with D unclear. The V end was cut by 4 bases, the J end by 0 bases, with 7 bases between. The CDR3 has 14 amino acids. Germline CDR1 is MNHEY and CDR2 is SMNVEV (reference sequence). The CDR3 coding sequence is TGTGCCAGCAGTTACGTATATAGCAATCAGCCCCAGCATTTT. Translated: CASSYVYSNQPQHF.